Sequencing of this TCR beta chain was carried out in a study of T cell repertoires in cytomegalovirus infection. General observations from the study: Summed frequency of shared TCR beta families picked out CMV carriers who also had the relevant HLA. HLA-C-restricted, CMV-specific TCR beta clonotypes were dominant ex vivo.

Trimming left V 3 bases short and J 6 bases short, with 9 bases between. Germline CDR1 is MDHEN and CDR2 is SYDVKM. The CDR3 is made up of 13 amino acids. At least ten counts were recorded for this clonotype. What it binds is unknown. MiXCR, applied by TCRdb to the reads, yields one record per CDR3 protein. The table includes about 530,000 distinct CDR3 sequences, 26% detected once. This clonotype was sampled from a human donor in good health (CMV status not recorded). Some clones in this sample may be carry-over from other donors' samples. This chain uses TRBV28 with TRBJ2-1, with TRBD1 as a possible D gene (6 bases). The sequenced sample consisted of PBMCs. CDR3 nucleotides: TGTGCCAGCAGTTTTCAAGGGGGCAATGAGCAGTTCTTC. This sequence encodes CASSFQGGNEQFF.